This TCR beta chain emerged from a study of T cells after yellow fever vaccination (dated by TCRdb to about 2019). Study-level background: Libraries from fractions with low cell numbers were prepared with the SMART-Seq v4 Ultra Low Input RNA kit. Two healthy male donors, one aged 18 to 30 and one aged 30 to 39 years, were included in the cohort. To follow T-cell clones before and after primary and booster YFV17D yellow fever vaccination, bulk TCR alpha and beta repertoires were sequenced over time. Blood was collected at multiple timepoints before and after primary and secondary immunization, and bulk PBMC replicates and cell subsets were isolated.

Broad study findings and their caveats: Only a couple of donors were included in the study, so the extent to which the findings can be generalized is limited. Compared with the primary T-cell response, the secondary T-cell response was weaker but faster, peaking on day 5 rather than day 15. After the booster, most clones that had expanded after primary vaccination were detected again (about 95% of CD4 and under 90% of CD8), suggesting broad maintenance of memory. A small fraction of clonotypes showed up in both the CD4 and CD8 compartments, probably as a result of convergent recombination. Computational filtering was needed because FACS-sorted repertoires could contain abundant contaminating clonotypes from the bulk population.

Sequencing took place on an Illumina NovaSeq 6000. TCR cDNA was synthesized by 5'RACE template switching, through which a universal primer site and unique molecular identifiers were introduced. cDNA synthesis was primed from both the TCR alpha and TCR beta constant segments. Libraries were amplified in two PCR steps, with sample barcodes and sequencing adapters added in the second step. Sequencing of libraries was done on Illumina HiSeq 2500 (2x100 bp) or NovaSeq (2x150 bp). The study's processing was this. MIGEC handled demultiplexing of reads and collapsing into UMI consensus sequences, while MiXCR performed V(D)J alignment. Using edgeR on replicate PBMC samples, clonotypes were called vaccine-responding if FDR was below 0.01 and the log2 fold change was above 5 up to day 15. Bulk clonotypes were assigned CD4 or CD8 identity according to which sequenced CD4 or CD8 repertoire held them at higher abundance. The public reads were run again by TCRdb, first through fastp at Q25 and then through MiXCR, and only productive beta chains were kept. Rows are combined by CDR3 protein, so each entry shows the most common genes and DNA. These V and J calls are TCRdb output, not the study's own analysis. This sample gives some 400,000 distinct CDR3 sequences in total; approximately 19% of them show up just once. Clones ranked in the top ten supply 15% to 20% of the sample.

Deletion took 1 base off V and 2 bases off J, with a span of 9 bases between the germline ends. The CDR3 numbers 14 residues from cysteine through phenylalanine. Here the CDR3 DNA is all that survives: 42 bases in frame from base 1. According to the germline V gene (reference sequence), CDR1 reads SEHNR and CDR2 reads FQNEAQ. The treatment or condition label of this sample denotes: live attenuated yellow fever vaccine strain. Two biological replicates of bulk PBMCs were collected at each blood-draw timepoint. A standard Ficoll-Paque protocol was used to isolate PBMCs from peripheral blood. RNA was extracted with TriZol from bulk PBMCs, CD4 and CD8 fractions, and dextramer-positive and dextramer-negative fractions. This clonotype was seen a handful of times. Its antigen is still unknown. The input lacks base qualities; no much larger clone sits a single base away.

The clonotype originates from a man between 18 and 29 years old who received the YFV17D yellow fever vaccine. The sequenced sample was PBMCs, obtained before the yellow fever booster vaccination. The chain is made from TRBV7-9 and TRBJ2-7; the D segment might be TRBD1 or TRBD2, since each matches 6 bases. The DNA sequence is TGTGCCAGCAGCTTAGGGGGGGCCGCCTACGAGCAGTACTTC. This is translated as CASSLGGAAYEQYF.